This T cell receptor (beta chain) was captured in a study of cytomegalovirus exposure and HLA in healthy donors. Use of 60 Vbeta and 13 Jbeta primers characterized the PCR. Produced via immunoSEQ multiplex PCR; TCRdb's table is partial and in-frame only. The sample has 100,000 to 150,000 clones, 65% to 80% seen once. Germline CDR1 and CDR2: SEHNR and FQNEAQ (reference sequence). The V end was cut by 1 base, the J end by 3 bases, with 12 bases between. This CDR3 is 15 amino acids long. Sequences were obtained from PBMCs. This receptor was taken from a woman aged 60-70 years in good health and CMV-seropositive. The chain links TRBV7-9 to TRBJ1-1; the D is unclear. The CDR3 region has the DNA TGTGCCAGCAGCTTAGACCCCCGGTTAGACACTGAAGCTTTCTTT. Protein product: CASSLDPRLDTEAFF.